These 2 T cell receptor beta chains came from one sample sequenced in a study of cytotoxic CD8 clonotypes in ibrutinib-treated CLL. The data were produced by immunoSEQ multiplex PCR, yet TCRdb's version contains in-frame clones alone and is incomplete. The repertoire consists of about 20,000 clones, with around 68% occurring once and the leading ten covering approximately 25%. The source material was PBMCs, sampled before ibrutinib treatment. These receptors came from a human donor with chronic lymphocytic leukemia.

The V and J genes are TRBV5-1 and TRBJ1-4; D unclear. This CDR3 has 12 amino acids. Germline CDR1 reads SGHRS; CDR2 reads YFSETQ. V was clipped by 5 bases and J by 8 bases, with 10 bases between them. The CDR3 loop is CASRAIGEKLFF. CDR3 bases: TGCGCCAGCAGGGCAATCGGGGAAAAACTGTTTTTT.

The CDR3: CASGREPYNEQFF. The CDR3 region has the DNA TGTGCCAGCGGACGGGAACCCTACAATGAGCAGTTCTTC. This sequence joins TRBV18 and TRBJ2-1; D is perhaps TRBD2 (5 bases). Germline V lookup: CDR1 KGHSH, CDR2 LQKENI. Deletions cut 8 bases from V and 2 bases from J, with 10 bases between. The CDR3 runs 13 residues.